The present entry profiles one T cell receptor (beta chain) with its context. A single count supports this clone. This receptor's antigen is unknown. No clone much larger than this one lies a single base away; base qualities are absent. The data belong to a study of blood T cell repertoires in COVID-19 (dated by TCRdb to the early 2020s). About the full investigation: Samples from collaborators originated in the United States, Italy and Spain and spanned both the acute and convalescent phases of COVID-19. The prospective study material was composed of cDNA or gDNA derived from T cells, B-cell-depleted T cells, or PBMCs. Subjects who had been exposed to COVID-19, were actively infected with it, or had recovered from it provided the deeply sampled blood TCRbeta repertoires that made up the dataset. The repertoires were released in a freely available public database meant as a resource for research on the immune response to SARS-CoV-2. The samples were drawn from the first 160 participants of the ongoing ImmuneRACE study and from 1,254 subjects provided by 6 global collaborators. Sample metadata almost always included a de-identified subject ID, COVID-19 status, age in years and sex. Where available, HLA class I and class II types were obtained from metadata supplied by the sample provider rather than from assay-based typing.

CDR1 is given as LNHNV and CDR2 as YYDKDF, both from the germline V gene (reference sequence). Inclusive of the bounding cysteine and phenylalanine, the CDR3 is 14 residues long. The sequence is cut down to CDR3 DNA, 42 bases in frame from base 1. V is shortened by 5 bases, J by 4 bases, and the region joining them spans 14 bases. Each collaborating institution followed its own protocols to collect whole blood in K2EDTA tubes. For TCRbeta analysis, collaborator samples were shipped as frozen whole blood, as isolated PBMCs, or as DNA extracted from either sample type. What the work shows at the level of the full study, not this receptor alone: The amount of clinical and demographic metadata varied by source and participant and was provided uncurated.

TCRbeta CDR3 regions were amplified from genomic DNA by means of the immunoSEQ Assay, a bias-controlled multiplex PCR. In the source study's methods: Nucleated cell counts per sample were estimated from amplification of reference gene primers within the assay. To quantify the absolute abundance of each unique TCRbeta CDR3 rearrangement, sequence reads were collapsed and filtered. For each sample, productive Simpson clonality was calculated as the square root of Simpson's diversity index over productive rearrangements. TCRdb provides this immuneACCESS table in a form limited to in-frame rearrangements. Some clones are lacking; in checked studies, under half of them reflect an unresolved V gene, and why the rest are absent is not known. From that table come the V and J calls and clone size; the DNA was used to work out D and trimming. Within this sample are under 100,000 clones, with around 76% of them counted one time only. Of the sample, 15% to 20% falls within the top ten clones.

Material for sequencing was peripheral blood. The chain joins TRBV15 to TRBJ1-2; the best D guess is TRBD1, with 6 bases matching. This clonotype was obtained from a woman older than 75 with active or convalescent COVID-19. CDR3 loop: CATSQGQDSYGYTF. The DNA sequence is given as TGTGCCACCAGCCAAGGGCAGGACAGCTATGGCTACACCTTC.